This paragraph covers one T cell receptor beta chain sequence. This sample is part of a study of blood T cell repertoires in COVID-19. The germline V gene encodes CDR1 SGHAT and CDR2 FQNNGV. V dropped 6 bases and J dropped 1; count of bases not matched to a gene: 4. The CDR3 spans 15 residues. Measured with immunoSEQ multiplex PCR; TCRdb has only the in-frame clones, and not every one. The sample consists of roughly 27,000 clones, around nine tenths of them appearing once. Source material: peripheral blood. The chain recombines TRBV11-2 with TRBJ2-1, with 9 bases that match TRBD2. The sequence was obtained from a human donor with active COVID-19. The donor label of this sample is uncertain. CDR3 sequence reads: CASSSGSRSYNEQFF. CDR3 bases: TGTGCCAGCAGTAGCGGGAGCAGATCCTACAATGAGCAGTTCTTC. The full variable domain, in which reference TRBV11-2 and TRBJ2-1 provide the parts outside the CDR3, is EAGVAQSPRYKIIEKRQSVAFWCNPISGHATLYWYQQILGQGPKLLIQFQNNGVVDDSQLPKDRFSAERLKGVDSTLKIQPAKLEDSAVYLCASSSGSRSYNEQFFGPGTRLTVL.